This T cell receptor beta chain comes out of a study of a mutant IDH1 vaccine in newly diagnosed glioma. This table comes from immunoSEQ multiplex PCR, and its TCRdb copy is limited to in-frame clones, with some not included. Here the sample spans fewer than 150,000 clones, roughly 88% being singletons. CDR3 size: 15 residues. V gave up 0 bases and J gave up 3 bases; unmatched junction bases: 5. Germline assignment: CDR1 SGDLS and CDR2 YYNGEE. Sample time point: week 11, during vaccination. Each dose delivered 300 ug of mutant IDH1 20-mer peptide subcutaneously with imiquimod. Each astrocytoma in the donors was new, WHO grade 3 or 4, IDH1-mutant and ATRX-lost. This clone was observed a single time. Its antigen is unidentified.

This chain uses TRBV9 with TRBJ2-7; 8 bases are shared with TRBD1. The sequenced sample was PBMCs, obtained from a glioma patient whose treatment included an IDH1 peptide vaccine. This clonotype was sampled from a woman between 45 and 65 years old with glioma. The CDR3 nucleotides are TGTGCCAGCAGCGTAGGGGCCGGACAGGGCTACGAGCAGTACTTC. It codes for CASSVGAGQGYEQYF. The complete variable domain, with remaining parts taken from reference TRBV9 and TRBJ2-7, reads DSGVTQTPKHLITATGQRVTLRCSPRSGDLSVYWYQQSLDQGLQFLIQYYNGEERAKGNILERFSAQQFPDLHSELNLSSLELGDSALYFCASSVGAGQGYEQYFGPGTRLTVT.